Below, one T cell receptor beta chain is given with its context. TCRdb keeps only in-frame clones here, not all; method: immunoSEQ multiplex PCR. The top ten clones hold under 3.5% of a sample with about 90,000 clones, 70% to 90% of them seen once. The length of the CDR3 is 13 residues. The V gene lost 2 bases and the J gene lost 6 bases, with 10 bases spanning the gap. Germline V CDR1 and CDR2: MNHEY, SVGEGT. This entry is derived from a study of blood T cell repertoires in COVID-19. Sample: peripheral blood. The chain uses TRBV6-2 or TRBV6-3 and TRBJ1-1; no reliable D call. The clonotype originates from a man aged 45-60 years with acute or convalescent COVID-19. As DNA, the CDR3 is TGTGCCAGCAGTTACCAGGCGTTGGCTGAAGCTTTCTTT. Encoded protein: CASSYQALAEAFF.